The entry below describes one TCR beta chain. Its antigen remains unknown. Generated by immunoSEQ multiplex PCR, the TCRdb table keeps only in-frame clones and is missing some. The sample records about 20,000 clones, about 68% being singletons. The data originate from a study of T cells after posttransplantation cyclophosphamide. Study-level results: Recipient CMV seropositivity and CMV reactivation strongly tracked TRB clonality. Later post-transplant blood repertoires were often dominated by donor CD8+ memory clones. Tissue-infiltrating T cells from skin or gut overlapped little with blood T cells.

CDR1 is SNHLY, CDR2 FYNNEI, per germline. Trimming took off 2 bases at V and 7 bases at J, with 15 bases between the two ends. This CDR3 region has 16 residues. A marrow graft followed busulfan-fludarabine conditioning, with cyclophosphamide on days +3 and +4. The sequencing here drew on PBMCs, taken after an allogeneic stem cell transplant with post-transplant cyclophosphamide. The genes are TRBV2 and TRBJ1-6, with a tentative D call TRBD1 (6 bases). The TCR comes from a male patient between 25 and 39 years old who received an allogeneic stem cell transplant from a related donor, was CMV-positive, and had acute GVHD only. T cells may partly derive from the graft donor. CDR3 nucleotides: TGTGCCAGCAGTGAACCCGGACAGTATCCGAATTCACCCCTCCACTTT. This codes for CASSEPGQYPNSPLHF.